What follows are 2 T cell receptor beta chains derived from one specimen sequenced in a study of patients and donors after allogeneic stem cell transplantation. TCRdb processed the RT-PCR reads anew with MiXCR; each CDR3 protein has one entry. Of a few hundred thousand distinct CDR3 sequences listed, 38% are singletons. Sequenced material: blood, either unsorted or a sorted T cell fraction (not recorded which). The receptors derive from a human donor who was either an allogeneic HSCT recipient or a stem cell or donor lymphocyte infusion donor (not recorded which). It is not recorded whose cells these are; they may come from a transplant donor.

This clonotype was seen at least ten times. This chain links TRBV6-5 with TRBJ2-1; TRBD2 is a possible D gene (6 bases). Germline assignment: CDR1 MNHEY and CDR2 SVGAGI. This CDR3 contains 13 residues. V dropped 2 bases and J dropped 9 bases, with 11 bases sitting between them. This CDR3 reads CASSYNQGGEQFF. The CDR3 DNA reads TGTGCCAGCAGTTACAACCAGGGAGGTGAGCAGTTCTTC.

The sample holds a few counts of this clonotype. This chain uses TRBV5-1 with TRBJ2-5; the D gene is possibly TRBD2 (6 bases). V was trimmed by 4 bases and J by 2 bases, leaving 18 bases between them. CDR1 and CDR2 from the germline V gene are SGHRS and YFSETQ. The length of the CDR3 is 16 residues. In DNA form, the CDR3 reads TGCGCCAGCAGCCTTATGACTAGGAGTCAGCAAGAGACCCAGTACTTC. Translation: CASSLMTRSQQETQYF.